This T cell receptor beta chain came from a study of T cell changes during pregnancy in multiple sclerosis (dated by TCRdb to between 2018 and 2021). Some background on the complete study: The study examined how the T cell repertoire changed over the course of pregnancy in women with multiple sclerosis.

The table lists this clone with a few counts. It lacks a known antigen. It has no much larger one-base neighbor in the sample; base qualities were not kept. The CDR3 numbers 15 residues from cysteine through phenylalanine. The only DNA kept is the CDR3, 45 bases in frame from the first base. V loses 1 base, J loses 4 bases, and the germline ends lie 14 bases apart. From a lookup of the germline V gene (reference sequence), CDR1 and CDR2 are GTSNPN and SVGIG. Library preparation employed the immunoSEQ multiplex PCR assay. The table was pulled from immuneACCESS by TCRdb, which kept in-frame rearrangements only. Such tables lose some clones; where checked, under half of the loss comes from unresolved V genes, and the rest has no known cause. Within this sample are almost 95,000 clones, with around 90% of them counted one time only. The top ten constitute more than 1.5% of the sample.

Sequenced material: peripheral blood, taken in the first trimester of pregnancy. Recombination linked TRBV30 to TRBJ1-3; TRBD1 might be the D gene, on 6 matching bases. The sequence was collected from a female donor with multiple sclerosis, enrolled in a pregnancy study. The CDR3 here reads CAWSGVGAQGNTIYF. The sequenced DNA is TGTGCCTGGAGTGGGGTGGGGGCGCAAGGAAACACCATATATTTT.